This TCR beta chain was obtained from a study of cytomegalovirus exposure and HLA in healthy donors. Primers included in the PCR were 60 Vbeta and 13 Jbeta primers. The protocol was immunoSEQ multiplex PCR, while the TCRdb copy is restricted to in-frame clones and leaves out a portion. The sample has around 100,000 clones, 70% to 85% seen once. Germline V gene data show CDR1 as MNHNS and CDR2 as SASEGT. CDR3 length: 12 residues. V gave up 8 bases and J gave up 4 bases; unmatched junction bases: 0. Study results and limitations: Researchers left out some V segments, among them TRBV6-2 and TRBV6-3, as indistinguishable. In an earlier analysis, about 90% or about 30%: the productive usage of most TCR beta V segments.

This clone was seen just once. Antigen: not known. This receptor was identified in a man between 18 and 35 years old in good health and CMV-seronegative. The chain couples TRBV6-1 to TRBJ1-2; the match to TRBD1 covers 11 bases. Sequenced material: PBMCs. The CDR3 DNA is TGTGCCAGCGGGACAGGGGGCTATGGCTACACCTTC. Its translation: CASGTGGYGYTF.